Each of the 21 T cell receptor beta chains below was sequenced from the same sample in a study of T cells in Graves' hyperthyroidism and ophthalmopathy. It was RNA transcripts that yielded the amplified TCR beta CDR3 regions. Using the HTBI primer set, a first-round RT-PCR was run on the TCR CDR3. One entry per CDR3 protein, called by TCRdb with MiXCR from the multiplex PCR reads. The sample lists under 300,000 distinct CDR3 sequences, around 22% occurring once. The sample consisted of blood. These receptors were obtained from a young man with Graves' ophthalmopathy.

The chain combines TRBV7-9 with TRBJ1-2; D is ambiguous. The CDR3 runs to 15 residues. Germline lookup yields CDR1 SEHNR and CDR2 FQNEAQ (reference sequence). The germline V and J ends were trimmed by 9 bases and 0 bases, with 17 bases remaining between them. The CDR3 bases are TGTGCCAGTAGCCCATCTGGGGAGCCTAACTATGGCTACACCTTC. Encoded protein: CASSPSGEPNYGYTF.

The rearrangement links TRBV24-1 to TRBJ2-3; D ambiguous. CDR1 and CDR2 from the germline V gene are KGHDR and SFDVKD. The germline V and J ends were trimmed by 4 bases and 0 bases, with 7 bases remaining between them. The length of the CDR3 is 14 residues. The CDR3 protein is CATSEISSTDTQYF. Written as DNA, the CDR3 is TGTGCCACCAGTGAGATCTCGAGCACAGATACGCAGTATTTT.

This clonotype was recorded many times. This chain uses TRBV20-1 with TRBJ2-1, with 13 bases aligning to TRBD2. The CDR3 length is 13 residues. Trimming at V came to 6 bases and at J to 9 bases, leaving 5 bases not matched to a gene. CDR1 and CDR2 from the germline V gene are DFQATT and SNEGSKA (reference sequence). CDR3 sequence reads: CSARLAGGGEQFF. The CDR3 nucleotides are TGCAGTGCCAGACTAGCGGGAGGAGGTGAGCAGTTCTTC.

To note about this clonotype: The CDR3 does not close with the conserved phenylalanine or tryptophan, likely indicating a read error. The rearrangement joins TRBV14 to TRBJ1-1, with D hard to call. V dropped 7 bases and J dropped 2 bases, with 17 bases sitting between them. This CDR3 region has 15 residues. Germline values: CDR1 SGHDN, CDR2 FVKESK. CDR3 sequence (DNA): TGTGCCAGCACATGGTTGGAGGGTGTAAACACTGAAGCTTTCTCT. Its protein is CASTWLEGVNTEAFS.

V usage is TRBV6-1 and J usage is TRBJ2-1; 10 nucleotides agree with TRBD2. The trim removed 8 bases at V and 6 bases at J, leaving 10 bases unmatched. The CDR3 length is 15 residues. The germline V gene has CDR1 MNHNS and CDR2 SASEGT. In DNA, the CDR3 is TGTGCCAGCGGGTATGTAGCGGGAGGAACCAATGAGCAGTTCTTC. Translating it yields CASGYVAGGTNEQFF.

The genes are TRBV14 and TRBJ2-5; 11 nucleotides match TRBD2. CDR3 size: 16 residues. J was trimmed by 4 bases and V by 1 base; bases with no gene match: 5. Germline V gene sequence: CDR1 SGHDN, CDR2 FVKESK. The CDR3 DNA sequence: TGTGCCAGCAGCCAAGCACTAGCGGGAGAAGGAGAGACCCAGTACTTC. Translated, it gives CASSQALAGEGETQYF.

Ten or more counts support this clonotype. The germline gene is not matched at one end of the junction; a read error may be the cause. The J gene is TRBJ2-5, the V gene TRBV29-1, with 8 nucleotides matching TRBD1. The CDR3 spans 13 residues. CDR1 and CDR2 (germline): SQVTM, ANQGSEA. The CDR3 DNA reads TGCAGCGTAGAAGACAGGGGAAGAGAGACCCAGTACTTC. It codes for CSVEDRGRETQYF.

This clonotype came up many times. The V gene is TRBV7-6, the J gene TRBJ1-1; D is unresolved. V shed 4 bases and J shed 2 bases, with 8 bases lying between them. Looked up from germline, CDR1 is SGHVS and CDR2 is FNYEAQ. The CDR3 loop spans 13 amino acids. The CDR3 region has the DNA TGTGCCAGCAGCTCGGACGGTAACACTGAAGCTTTCTTT. Amino acid sequence: CASSSDGNTEAFF.

The table lists this clonotype with many counts. The gene calls are TRBV6-6 and TRBJ2-1; D is uncertain. With 0 bases removed from V and 0 bases from J, the gap between germline ends came to 12 bases. The CDR3 is 17 residues long. The germline gives CDR1 MNHNY, CDR2 SVGAGI (reference sequence). In DNA, the CDR3 is TGTGCCAGCAGTTACTCGCATACCATGACCTCCTACAATGAGCAGTTCTTC. Protein sequence: CASSYSHTMTSYNEQFF.

This clonotype was counted many times. V and J are TRBV18 and TRBJ2-7, with a possible D match to TRBD2 (6 bases). With 1 base removed from V and 0 bases from J, the gap between germline ends came to 10 bases. The CDR3 length is 15 residues. Germline V gene lookup returns CDR1 KGHSH and CDR2 LQKENI. CDR3 sequence (DNA): TGTGCCAGCTCACCACGTGGAGGGGCCTCCTACGAGCAGTACTTC. As protein: CASSPRGGASYEQYF.

The chain couples TRBV15 to TRBJ1-5, with D uncertain. From germline, CDR1 is LNHNV and CDR2 YYDKDF (reference sequence). The CDR3 has 13 residues. V shed 2 bases and J shed 5 bases, with 7 bases lying between them. The CDR3 protein is CATSRTIDQPQHF. CDR3 DNA: TGTGCCACCAGCAGAACCATCGATCAGCCCCAGCATTTT.

In this sample, this clonotype turned up a few times. The chain employs TRBV9 and TRBJ2-3, with TRBD1 as a possible D gene (6 bases). In germline, CDR1 is SGDLS, CDR2 YYNGEE. Trimming left V 4 bases short and J 6 bases short, with 12 bases between. CDR3 length equals 13 residues. The CDR3 here is CASSPNRADTQYF. CDR3 bases: TGTGCCAGCAGCCCAAACAGGGCGGATACGCAGTATTTT. Full variable domain (outside the CDR3, taken from reference TRBV9 and TRBJ2-3): DSGVTQTPKHLITATGQRVTLRCSPRSGDLSVYWYQQSLDQGLQFLIQYYNGEERAKGNILERFSAQQFPDLHSELNLSSLELGDSALYFCASSPNRADTQYFGPGTRLTVL.

This clonotype was counted at least ten times. V and J are TRBV18 and TRBJ2-2, with D uncertain. Deletions cut 2 bases from V and 3 bases from J, with 7 bases between. CDR1 is KGHSH, CDR2 LQKENI, per germline. This CDR3 spans 14 amino acids. The CDR3 protein is CASSPGRYTGELFF. CDR3 in DNA: TGTGCCAGCTCACCAGGGCGCTACACCGGGGAGCTGTTTTTT.

This clonotype was observed many times. The rearrangement joins TRBV28 to TRBJ2-7, with 12 bases identical to TRBD2. CDR3 size: 15 residues. J lost 3 bases, V lost 4 bases, and 4 bases had no gene match. Germline CDR1 MDHEN, CDR2 SYDVKM. The CDR3 region is CASSSTSGSFYEQYF. Here the CDR3 DNA reads TGTGCCAGCAGTTCGACTAGCGGGAGTTTCTACGAGCAGTACTTC.

A few counts support this clonotype. The chain uses TRBV20-1 and TRBJ2-1, with 9 bases identical to TRBD2. The V gene end was trimmed by 2 bases and the J gene end by 4 bases; junction bases not matched to a gene: 9. This CDR3 is built from 16 residues. Germline V gene sequence: CDR1 DFQATT, CDR2 SNEGSKA (reference sequence). CDR3 residues: CSARSVLTSGYNEQFF. CDR3 nucleotides: TGCAGTGCTAGATCCGTACTAACTAGCGGGTACAATGAGCAGTTCTTC.

In the case of this clonotype: At one end, the junction sequence differs from germline, possibly due to a read error. This sequence joins TRBV3-1 and TRBJ1-3; maybe TRBD1 (5 bases). CDR3 length: 16 residues. The germline CDR1 and CDR2 sequences are LGHDT and YNNKEL (reference sequence). CDR3 amino acids: CASSQDSAGVGDTIYF. The DNA of the CDR3 is TGTGCCAGCAGCCAAGACTCAGCGGGGGTTGGAGACACCATATATTTT.

This clonotype was found a few times. The chain links TRBV12-3 or TRBV12-4 to TRBJ1-1; D is perhaps TRBD1 (5 bases). The V end was cut by 4 bases, the J end by 7 bases, with 10 bases between. The CDR3 has 12 residues. CDR3 DNA sequence: TGTGCCAGCAGTTCCTCGGGACGTGAAGCTTTCTTT. Encoded protein: CASSSSGREAFF.

This clonotype appeared a few times. The chain combines TRBV5-8 with TRBJ2-7, with D possibly TRBD1 on 6 matching bases. Trimming pared 6 bases from V and 3 bases from J, leaving 16 bases between. The CDR3 is made up of 14 amino acids. Germline CDR1 is SGHTS and CDR2 is YDEGEE. The CDR3 bases are TGTGCCAGCAACCCTCTGGCAGGGGTCTACGAGCAGTACTTC. It yields the protein CASNPLAGVYEQYF.

The chain joins TRBV12-3 or TRBV12-4 to TRBJ2-7; D tentatively reads TRBD1 or TRBD2 (7 bases each). The V and J ends lost 10 bases and 3 bases respectively, with 16 bases between them. CDR3 length: 13 amino acids. The CDR3 DNA is TGTGCCACCCGACAGGGAGGGGACTACGAGCAGTACTTC. It translates to CATRQGGDYEQYF.

The gene calls are TRBV30 and TRBJ1-2, with TRBD1 matching 7 bases. The CDR3 is 15 residues long. CDR1 and CDR2 from the germline V gene are GTSNPN and SVGIG (reference sequence). After removal of 3 bases from V and 8 bases from J, the junction contained 15 bases not matched to a gene. The CDR3 loop is CAWRLQGQTMGGYTF. The CDR3, as DNA: TGTGCCTGGAGGCTTCAGGGACAGACAATGGGCGGCTACACCTTC.

The chain is built from TRBV6-1 and TRBJ2-2, with 9 bases fitting TRBD1. V was clipped by 8 bases and J by 4 bases; unmatched bases: 8. CDR1 is MNHNS, CDR2 SASEGT, per germline. The length of the CDR3 is 15 residues. The CDR3 region is CASYPGTGPTGELFF. As DNA, the CDR3 is TGTGCCAGCTACCCCGGGACAGGGCCCACCGGGGAGCTGTTTTTT.